The T cell receptor (beta chain) under discussion was sequenced for a study of blood T cell repertoires in COVID-19. Study background: The origin of the acute and convalescent COVID-19 samples was the United States, Italy and Spain. PBMCs, B-cell-depleted T cells, or T cells were the source of the cDNA or gDNA that made up the material.

The table came from immunoSEQ multiplex PCR; TCRdb's copy has only in-frame clones and leaves some out. Among approximately 24,000 clones listed, around 86% were seen once. Germline CDR1 is LGHNA and CDR2 is YSLEER. The ends were cut back, 0 bases at V and 0 bases at J, with 9 bases in the middle. The CDR3 has 16 residues. The chain recombines TRBV4-3 with TRBJ2-1; unclear D gene. This clonotype was sampled from a man in his fifties or sixties with active COVID-19. Sequenced material: peripheral blood. The CDR3: CASSQDSSSSYNEQFF. The CDR3 coding sequence is TGCGCCAGCAGCCAAGATAGCTCCAGCTCCTACAATGAGCAGTTCTTC.